The 25 T cell receptor beta chains given below trace back to one sample, sequenced in a study of shared clonotypes between healthy human individuals. The data were produced by immunoSEQ multiplex PCR, yet TCRdb's version contains in-frame clones alone and is incomplete. The sample holds millions of clones, about 95% seen once. The naive CD8 population came from CD45RO-negative cells selected for CCR7, without terminally differentiated effector memory CD45RA+ cells. Material: naive CD8+ T cells sorted from blood. The origin of the receptors is a young man in good health.

The J gene is TRBJ1-1, the V gene TRBV19, with TRBD1 as a possible D gene (6 bases). Germline V lookup: CDR1 LNHDA, CDR2 SQIVND (reference sequence). V lost 1 base to trimming and J lost 2 bases, with 14 bases between them. CDR3 size: 16 residues. CDR3 in DNA: TGTGCCAGTAGTATAGTACAGGGTTTAACCAACACTGAAGCTTTCTTT. Translation: CASSIVQGLTNTEAFF.

V and J are TRBV19 and TRBJ2-7, with 7 bases fitting TRBD2. CDR3 length: 13 residues. Germline V CDR1 and CDR2: LNHDA, SQIVND (reference sequence). V dropped 5 bases and J dropped 6; count of bases not matched to a gene: 7. CDR3 DNA: TGTGCCAGTAGTCCGGGAGGCAGTTTCGAGCAGTACTTC. This sequence encodes CASSPGGSFEQYF.

The chain links TRBV7-9 to TRBJ1-5, with D perhaps matching TRBD1 (5 bases). The germline CDR1 and CDR2 sequences are SEHNR and FQNEAQ (reference sequence). V lost 4 bases and J lost 0, with 16 bases in between. The CDR3 is made up of 17 amino acids. DNA for the CDR3: TGTGCCAGCAGCTCCCCGACAGCCCGTTATAGCAATCAGCCCCAGCATTTT. Protein product: CASSSPTARYSNQPQHF.

About this clone: Distinct nucleotide sequences in the sample also encode this CDR3. The chain is built from TRBV19 and TRBJ1-3, with D unresolved. Germline loops: CDR1 LNHDA, CDR2 SQIVND (reference sequence). The CDR3 consists of 14 residues. V was clipped by 3 bases and J by 0 bases, with 6 bases between them. CDR3 region: CASSILSSGNTIYF. DNA of the CDR3: TGTGCCAGTAGTATCTTAAGCTCTGGAAACACCATATATTTT.

The chain recombines TRBV13 with TRBJ2-3, with D unclear. The germline CDR1 and CDR2 sequences are PRHDT and FYEKMQ (reference sequence). This CDR3 has 17 amino acids. The ends were cut back, 0 bases at V and 0 bases at J, with 13 bases in the middle. The CDR3 is CASSLGSFISSTDTQYF. The CDR3, as DNA: TGTGCCAGCAGCTTAGGCTCCTTCATCTCTAGCACAGATACGCAGTATTTT.

In DNA, the CDR3 is TGTGCCAGCAGCTTATCTCCTTACTACAATGAGCAGTTCTTC. It yields the protein CASSLSPYYNEQFF. The chain carries TRBV5-4 and TRBJ2-1; no clear D. Germline loops: CDR1 SGHNT, CDR2 YYREEE (reference sequence). Trimming shortened V by 2 bases and J by 3 bases, and 9 bases separated the two germline ends. The CDR3 consists of 14 residues.

V is TRBV11-2 and J is TRBJ2-7, with a tentative D call TRBD2 (5 bases). Germline values: CDR1 SGHAT, CDR2 FQNNGV. Trimming removed 2 bases from V and 4 bases from J, with 15 bases in between. The CDR3 runs to 15 residues. In nucleotides, the CDR3 is TGTGCCAGCAGCTTAATAGGTCGAGGGCCGTACGAGCAGTACTTC. It encodes CASSLIGRGPYEQYF.

V usage is TRBV27 and J usage is TRBJ1-6; the D is unclear. There are 15 residues in the CDR3. Germline assignment: CDR1 MNHEY and CDR2 SMNVEV (reference sequence). The ends were cut back, 4 bases at V and 6 bases at J, with 13 bases in the middle. CDR3 sequence (DNA): TGTGCCAGCAGTTCAACACAAGGAGGTAATTCACCCCTCCACTTT. Translating gives CASSSTQGGNSPLHF.

The sample holds one count of this clone. Here the CDR3 DNA reads TGTGCCAGCAGCCGTTCCGGTGCAACCTACGAGCAGTACTTC. Protein sequence: CASSRSGATYEQYF. V usage is TRBV5-4 and J usage is TRBJ2-7; D is ambiguous. Germline CDR1 reads SGHNT; CDR2 reads YYREEE (reference sequence). CDR3 size: 14 residues. V was shortened by 4 bases and J by 2 bases, with 13 bases between the two germline ends.

The rearrangement uses TRBV6-1 and TRBJ2-2, with TRBD2 as a possible D gene (5 bases). Looked up from germline, CDR1 is MNHNS and CDR2 is SASEGT. The CDR3 has 12 amino acids. V dropped 11 bases and J dropped 1 base, with 8 bases sitting between them. The CDR3 DNA is TGTGCCTCTGGGAGGAACACCGGGGAGCTGTTTTTT. Translating it yields CASGRNTGELFF.

This clone has a single count. The chain combines TRBV28 with TRBJ2-3, with a weak D call TRBD2 (5 bases). From germline, CDR1 is MDHEN and CDR2 SYDVKM. The V end lost 6 bases, the J end lost 2 bases, and 12 bases lay between the germline ends. The CDR3 loop spans 14 amino acids. CDR3 residues: CASRFVTNTDTQYF. CDR3 sequence (DNA): TGTGCCAGCAGATTTGTGACTAACACAGATACGCAGTATTTT.

A note on this clone: The same CDR3 arises from other DNA sequences in this sample as well. This chain connects TRBV27 to TRBJ2-5; the D gene could be TRBD1 or TRBD2 (5 bases each). The CDR3 runs 13 residues. The V end lost 2 bases, the J end lost 5 bases, and 9 bases lay between the germline ends. Per the germline V gene, CDR1 is MNHEY and CDR2 is SMNVEV (reference sequence). The CDR3, as DNA: TGTGCCAGCAGTTTAGGGGGACCTGAGACCCAGTACTTC. Amino acid sequence: CASSLGGPETQYF.

The V and J genes are TRBV10-1 and TRBJ2-3, with D perhaps given as TRBD1 or TRBD2 (5 bases each). CDR1 WNHNN and CDR2 SYGVQD come from the germline V gene (reference sequence). V lost 5 bases and J 6 bases, leaving 15 bases between the germline ends. This CDR3 has 14 residues. The CDR3 loop is CASSPGPFADTQYF. Here the CDR3 DNA reads TGCGCCAGCAGTCCGGGACCTTTTGCCGATACGCAGTATTTT.

CDR3 nucleotides: TGTGCCAGCAGCTTAGGTCCCTCGGGAGGCCCCCCCGGCGAGCAGTACTTC. Its translation is CASSLGPSGGPPGEQYF. The chain recombines TRBV11-2 with TRBJ2-7; 7 bases are a match to TRBD2. CDR1 SGHAT and CDR2 FQNNGV come from the germline V gene. There are 17 residues in the CDR3. V lost 1 base and J lost 6; bases outside the gene matches: 15.

This sequence joins TRBV30 and TRBJ2-7; 10 bases map to TRBD1. V lost 3 bases, J lost 3 bases, and 8 bases stayed unmatched. Germline-derived CDR1 and CDR2 are GTSNPN and SVGIG (reference sequence). The length of the CDR3 is 15 residues. DNA for the CDR3: TGTGCCTGGAGCTCAGGGACAGGGGTTTACTACGAGCAGTACTTC. This sequence encodes CAWSSGTGVYYEQYF.

The V call is TRBV6-5, the J call TRBJ2-1, with 10 nucleotides matching TRBD2. V shed 6 bases and J 8 bases; nucleotides not matched to a gene: 10. The CDR3 has 15 residues. Germline lookup yields CDR1 MNHEY and CDR2 SVGAGI. The CDR3 region is CASRSSGSYHHEQFF. The CDR3 DNA reads TGTGCCAGCAGATCTAGCGGGAGTTATCACCATGAGCAGTTCTTC.

On this clone: Other DNA sequences within the sample encode an identical CDR3. The chain joins TRBV7-9 to TRBJ2-3, with D unclear. Trimming removed 3 bases from V and 3 bases from J, with 4 bases in between. CDR1 is SEHNR and CDR2 is FQNEAQ in the germline V gene (reference sequence). CDR3 length: 12 amino acids. The CDR3 loop is CASSFPTDTQYF. The CDR3 DNA sequence: TGTGCCAGCAGCTTTCCTACAGATACGCAGTATTTT.

The count of this clone is one. The V gene is TRBV4-2, the J gene TRBJ2-7, with D possibly being TRBD2 (6 bases). The CDR3 totals 13 residues. CDR1 is LGHNA and CDR2 is YNFKEQ in the germline V gene. The V gene lost 4 bases and the J gene lost 1 base, with 8 bases spanning the gap. The CDR3 spells CASSPGGSYEQYF. The DNA for the CDR3 is TGTGCCAGCAGCCCCGGGGGATCCTACGAGCAGTACTTC.

This chain connects TRBV7-9 to TRBJ2-1; no definite D call. The V gene lost 1 base and the J gene lost 15 bases, with 10 bases spanning the gap. The V gene's germline CDR1 is SEHNR and CDR2 FQNEAQ (reference sequence). This CDR3 comprises 11 residues. Here the CDR3 reads CASSLGVGRFF. The CDR3 DNA reads as TGTGCCAGCAGCTTAGGTGTCGGGCGGTTCTTC.

The chain is built from TRBV4-3 and TRBJ2-4, with D hard to call. Germline V lookup: CDR1 LGHNA, CDR2 YSLEER. The CDR3 length is 13 residues. Trimming cost V 0 bases and J 9 bases, with 9 bases left between them. The chain's CDR3 is CASSQDRVGIQYF. The CDR3, as DNA: TGCGCCAGCAGCCAAGATAGGGTGGGCATTCAGTACTTC.

V is TRBV27 and J is TRBJ2-1, with a weak D call TRBD2 (5 bases). The CDR3 has 15 residues. CDR1 and CDR2 from the germline V gene are MNHEY and SMNVEV (reference sequence). V dropped 0 bases and J dropped 3 bases, with 9 bases sitting between them. CDR3 sequence (DNA): TGTGCCAGCAGTTTATCTTTTAGCGTCTACAATGAGCAGTTCTTC. This sequence encodes CASSLSFSVYNEQFF.

Concerning this clone: In the same sample, other DNA sequences code for this CDR3. This sequence joins TRBV5-1 and TRBJ2-7; 11 positions agree with TRBD2. The CDR3 has 16 residues. Trimming at V came to 0 bases and at J to 3 bases, leaving 5 bases not matched to a gene. In germline, CDR1 is SGHRS, CDR2 YFSETQ. CDR3 DNA: TGCGCCAGCAGCTTGGTCCCTAGCGGGGGGCTCTACGAGCAGTACTTC. Translation gives CASSLVPSGGLYEQYF.

CDR3 nucleotides: TGCAGCGTTGAAGAGGGCGGAGATGGCTACACCTTC. As protein: CSVEEGGDGYTF. The chain carries TRBV29-1 and TRBJ1-2; no definite D call. The CDR3 is made up of 12 amino acids. Germline V lookup: CDR1 SQVTM, CDR2 ANQGSEA. V lost 0 bases and J 6 bases, leaving 8 bases between the germline ends.

The rearrangement uses TRBV10-2 and TRBJ1-1; D unclear. Trimming stripped 7 bases from V and 0 bases from J, with 9 bases between. This CDR3 contains 13 residues. The germline gives CDR1 WSHSY, CDR2 SAAADI. The CDR3 DNA follows: TGCGCCAGCACGGAAGTCTTGAACACTGAAGCTTTCTTT. As protein: CASTEVLNTEAFF.

The rearrangement uses TRBV13 and TRBJ1-1; no reliable D call. There are 13 residues in the CDR3. Germline V CDR1 and CDR2: PRHDT, FYEKMQ (reference sequence). Between the trimmed V and J ends, which lost 5 bases and 5 bases, there was a span of 12 bases. CDR3 DNA: TGTGCCAGCAGCCCCTCGGAGGGAACTGAAGCTTTCTTT. As protein: CASSPSEGTEAFF.